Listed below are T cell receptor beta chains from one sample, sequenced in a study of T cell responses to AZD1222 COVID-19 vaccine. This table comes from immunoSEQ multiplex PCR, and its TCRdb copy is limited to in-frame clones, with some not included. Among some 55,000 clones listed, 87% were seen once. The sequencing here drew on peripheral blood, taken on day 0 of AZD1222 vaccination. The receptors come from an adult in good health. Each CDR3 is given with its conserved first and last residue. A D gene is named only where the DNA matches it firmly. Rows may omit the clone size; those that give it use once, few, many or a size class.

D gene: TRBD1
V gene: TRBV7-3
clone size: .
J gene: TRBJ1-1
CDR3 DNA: TGTGCCAGCAGCTTACAGGGGGACACTGAAGCTTTCTTT
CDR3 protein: CASSLQGDTEAFF

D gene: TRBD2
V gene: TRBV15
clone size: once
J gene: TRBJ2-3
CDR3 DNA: TGTGCCACCAGCGTAGCGGGGGTGACTGCAGATACGCAGTATTTT
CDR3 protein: CATSVAGVTADTQYF

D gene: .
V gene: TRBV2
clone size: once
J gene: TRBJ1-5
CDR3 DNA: TGTGCCAGCAGTGAAGCGGGGCATCCCCAGCATTTT
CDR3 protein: CASSEAGHPQHF

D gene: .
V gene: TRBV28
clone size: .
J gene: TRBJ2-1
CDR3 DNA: TGTGCCAGCAGTTTGTCCCCGGCTTGGGGCAGTGAGCAGTTCTTC
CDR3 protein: CASSLSPAWGSEQFF

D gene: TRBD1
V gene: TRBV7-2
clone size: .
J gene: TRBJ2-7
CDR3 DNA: TGTGCCAGCAGCTTAGGAGACAGGGGGCTTGTGCAGTACTTC
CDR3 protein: CASSLGDRGLVQYF

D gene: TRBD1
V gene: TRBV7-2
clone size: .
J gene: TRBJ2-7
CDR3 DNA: TGTGCCAGCAGCTACGACAGGGGGCGCGAGCAGTACTTC
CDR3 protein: CASSYDRGREQYF

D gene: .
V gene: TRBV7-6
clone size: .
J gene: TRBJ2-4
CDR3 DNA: TGTGCCAGCAGCCCTGCTTATAAGGTTGGAAGCAAAAACATTCAGTACTTC
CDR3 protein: CASSPAYKVGSKNIQYF

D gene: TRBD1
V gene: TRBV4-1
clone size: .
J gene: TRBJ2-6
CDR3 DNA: TGCGCCAGCAGCCAAGAGGACAGGGGGTACTCTGGGGCCAACGTCCTGACTTTC
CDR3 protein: CASSQEDRGYSGANVLTF

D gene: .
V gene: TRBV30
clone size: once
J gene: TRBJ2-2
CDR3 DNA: TGTGCCTGGAGTGTGAAGGGCGGCACCGGGGAGCTGTTTTTT
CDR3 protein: CAWSVKGGTGELFF

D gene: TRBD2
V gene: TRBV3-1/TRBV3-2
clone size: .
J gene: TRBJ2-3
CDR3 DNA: TGTGCCAGCAGCCGTCTAGCGGGGGAGATAGATACGCAGTATTTT
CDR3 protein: CASSRLAGEIDTQYF

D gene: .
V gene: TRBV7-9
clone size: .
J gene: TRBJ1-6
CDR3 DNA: TGTGCCAGCAGCTTAGTAGGGGAAAATTCACCCCTCCACTTT
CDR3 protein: CASSLVGENSPLHF

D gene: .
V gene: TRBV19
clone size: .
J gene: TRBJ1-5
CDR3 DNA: TGTGCCAGTAGTATAGAAAAAGACCAGCGGAGGCCCCAGCATTTT
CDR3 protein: CASSIEKDQRRPQHF

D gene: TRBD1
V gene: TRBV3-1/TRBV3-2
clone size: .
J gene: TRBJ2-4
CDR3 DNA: TGTGCCAGCAGCCAAGATGCCCGGACAGGGGTAAACATTCAGTACTTC
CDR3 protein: CASSQDARTGVNIQYF

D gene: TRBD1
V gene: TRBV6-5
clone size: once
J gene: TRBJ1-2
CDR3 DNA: TGTGCCAGCAAAGACAGGGGTTGGGGCTACACCTTC
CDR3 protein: CASKDRGWGYTF

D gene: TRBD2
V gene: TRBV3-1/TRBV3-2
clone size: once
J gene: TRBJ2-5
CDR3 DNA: TGTGCCAGCAGCCAAGATTTTCGGACTAGCGGGGGGATATCGCGGACCCAGTACTTC
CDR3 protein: CASSQDFRTSGGISRTQYF

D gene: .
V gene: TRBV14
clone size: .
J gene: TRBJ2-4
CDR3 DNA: TGTGCCAGCAGCCTGACAGGATCCGCAGCCAAAAACATTCAGTACTTC
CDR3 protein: CASSLTGSAAKNIQYF

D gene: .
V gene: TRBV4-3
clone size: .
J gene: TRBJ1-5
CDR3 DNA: TGCGCCAGCAGCCAAGATACCCCTACCCGAGGGGGCAATCAGCCCCAGCATTTT
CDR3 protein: CASSQDTPTRGGNQPQHF

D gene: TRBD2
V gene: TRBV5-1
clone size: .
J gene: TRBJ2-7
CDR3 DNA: TGCGCCAGCAGCCCCGGGACTAGCGGGGCCATCTACGAGCAGTACTTC
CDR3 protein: CASSPGTSGAIYEQYF

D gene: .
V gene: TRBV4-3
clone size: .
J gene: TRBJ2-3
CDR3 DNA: TGCGCCAGCAGCCAAGATCCCCGGGGACTTTCCGATACGCAGTATTTT
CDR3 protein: CASSQDPRGLSDTQYF

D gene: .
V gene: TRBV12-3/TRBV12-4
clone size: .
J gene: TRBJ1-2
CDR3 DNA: TGTGCCAGCAGTTCAGGGATGGGCTATGGCTACACCTTC
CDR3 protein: CASSSGMGYGYTF

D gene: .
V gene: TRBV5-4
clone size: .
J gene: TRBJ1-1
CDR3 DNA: TGTGCCAGCAGCTTGGGAGAGCGAACTGAAGCTTTCTTT
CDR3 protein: CASSLGERTEAFF

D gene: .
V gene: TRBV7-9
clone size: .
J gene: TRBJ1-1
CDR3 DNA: TGTGCCAGCAGCTTTACCCCACGCGAACCTGAAGCTTTCTTT
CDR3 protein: CASSFTPREPEAFF

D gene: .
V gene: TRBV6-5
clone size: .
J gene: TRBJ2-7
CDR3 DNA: TGTGCCAGCAGGTTAGACATCTCCTACGAGCAGTACTTC
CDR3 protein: CASRLDISYEQYF

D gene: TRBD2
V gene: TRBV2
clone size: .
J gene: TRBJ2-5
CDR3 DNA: TGTGCCAGCAGTGGAGGACTAGGAGTAGGGGAGACCCAGTACTTC
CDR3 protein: CASSGGLGVGETQYF

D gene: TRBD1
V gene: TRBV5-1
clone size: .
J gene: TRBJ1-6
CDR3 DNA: TGCGCCAGCAGCCAAGGACAGGACTCCTATAATTCACCCCTCCACTTT
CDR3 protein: CASSQGQDSYNSPLHF

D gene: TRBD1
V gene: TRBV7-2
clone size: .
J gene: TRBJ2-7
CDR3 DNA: TGTGCCAGCAGCTTAGGAGGACAGGGGCATGAGCAGTACTTC
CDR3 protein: CASSLGGQGHEQYF

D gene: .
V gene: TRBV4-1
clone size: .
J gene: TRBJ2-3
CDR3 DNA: TGCGCCAGCAGCCTGCCAGGGAGCACAGATACGCAGTATTTT
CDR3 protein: CASSLPGSTDTQYF

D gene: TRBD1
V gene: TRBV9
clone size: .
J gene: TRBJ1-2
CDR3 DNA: TGTGCCAGCAGCGTCGAGACAGGGCTTAGGGACTATGGCTACACCTTC
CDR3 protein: CASSVETGLRDYGYTF

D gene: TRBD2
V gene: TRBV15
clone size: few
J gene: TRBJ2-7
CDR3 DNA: TGTGCCACCAGCAGAGATTTCGGGGGGGCGTACGAGCAGTACTTC
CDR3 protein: CATSRDFGGAYEQYF

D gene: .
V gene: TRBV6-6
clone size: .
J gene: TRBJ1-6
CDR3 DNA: TGTGCCAGCAGGCAGGGGTATAATTCACCCCTCCACTTT
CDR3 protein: CASRQGYNSPLHF

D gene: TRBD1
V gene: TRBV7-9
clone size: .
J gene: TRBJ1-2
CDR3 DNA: TGTGCCACCCTTAGGGGGACAGGGGGCAATGGCTACACCTTC
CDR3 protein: CATLRGTGGNGYTF

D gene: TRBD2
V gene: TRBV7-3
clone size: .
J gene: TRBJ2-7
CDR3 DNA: TGTGCCAGCAGCTTATCCGGGGGGAACTACGAGCAGTACTTC
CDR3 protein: CASSLSGGNYEQYF

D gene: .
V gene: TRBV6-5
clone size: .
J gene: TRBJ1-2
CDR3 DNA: TGTGCCAGCAGTTACGCCGGGGACTATGGCTACACCTTC
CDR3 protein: CASSYAGDYGYTF

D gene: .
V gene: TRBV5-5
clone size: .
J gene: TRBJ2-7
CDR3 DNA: TGTGCCAGCAGCTCCCGGGACAACCCCTACGAGCAGTACTTC
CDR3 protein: CASSSRDNPYEQYF

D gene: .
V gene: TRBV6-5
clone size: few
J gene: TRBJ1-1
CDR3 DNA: TGTGCCAGCAGTTCAGGGTTAACTGAAGCTTTCTTT
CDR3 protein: CASSSGLTEAFF

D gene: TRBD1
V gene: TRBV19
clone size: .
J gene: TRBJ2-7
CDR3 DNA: TGTGCCAGTAGTACCACATGGGACAGACTATACGAGCAGTACTTC
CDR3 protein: CASSTTWDRLYEQYF

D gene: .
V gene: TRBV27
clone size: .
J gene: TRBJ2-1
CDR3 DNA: TGTGCCAGTCTATTTCCGGGGAGGAGCGCACACAATGAGCAGTTCTTC
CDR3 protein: CASLFPGRSAHNEQFF

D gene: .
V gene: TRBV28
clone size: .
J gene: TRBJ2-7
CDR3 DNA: TGTGCCAGCAGTTTGAAAAGGAGGGAGCAGTACTTC
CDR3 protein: CASSLKRREQYF